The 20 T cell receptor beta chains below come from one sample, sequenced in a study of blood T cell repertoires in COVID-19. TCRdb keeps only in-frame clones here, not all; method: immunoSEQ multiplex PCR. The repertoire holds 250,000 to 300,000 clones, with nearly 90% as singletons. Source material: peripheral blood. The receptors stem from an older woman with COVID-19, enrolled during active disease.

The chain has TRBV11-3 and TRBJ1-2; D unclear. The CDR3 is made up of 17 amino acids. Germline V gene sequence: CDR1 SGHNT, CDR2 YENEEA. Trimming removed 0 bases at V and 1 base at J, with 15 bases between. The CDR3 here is CASSLDPGYRSNYGYTF. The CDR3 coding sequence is TGTGCCAGCAGCTTAGACCCCGGGTATCGGAGTAACTATGGCTACACCTTC.

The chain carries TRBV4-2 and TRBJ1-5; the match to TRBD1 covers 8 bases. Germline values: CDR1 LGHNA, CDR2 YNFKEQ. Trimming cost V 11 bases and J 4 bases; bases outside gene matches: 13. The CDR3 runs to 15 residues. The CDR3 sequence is CAQPLGQGNNQPQHF. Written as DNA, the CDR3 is TGTGCCCAGCCTCTTGGACAGGGTAATAATCAGCCCCAGCATTTT.

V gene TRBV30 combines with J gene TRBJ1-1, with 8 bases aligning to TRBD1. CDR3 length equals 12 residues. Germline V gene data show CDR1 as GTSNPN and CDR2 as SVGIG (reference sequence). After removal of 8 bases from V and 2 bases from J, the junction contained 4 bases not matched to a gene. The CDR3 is CAHDRGNTEAFF. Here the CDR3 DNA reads TGTGCCCATGACAGGGGTAACACTGAAGCTTTCTTT.

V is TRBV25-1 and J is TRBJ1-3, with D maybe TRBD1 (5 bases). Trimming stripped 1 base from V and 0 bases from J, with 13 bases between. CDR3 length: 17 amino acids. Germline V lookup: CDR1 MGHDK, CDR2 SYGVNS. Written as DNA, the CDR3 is TGTGCCAGCAGTGAATCCCCAGGGTCCTACTCTGGAAACACCATATATTTT. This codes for CASSESPGSYSGNTIYF.

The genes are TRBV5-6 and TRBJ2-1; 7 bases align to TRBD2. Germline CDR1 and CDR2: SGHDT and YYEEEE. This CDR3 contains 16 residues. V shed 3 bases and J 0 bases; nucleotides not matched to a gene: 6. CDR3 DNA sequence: TGTGCCAGCAGCTACCGGCGGGGGAGCTCCTACAATGAGCAGTTCTTC. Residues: CASSYRRGSSYNEQFF.

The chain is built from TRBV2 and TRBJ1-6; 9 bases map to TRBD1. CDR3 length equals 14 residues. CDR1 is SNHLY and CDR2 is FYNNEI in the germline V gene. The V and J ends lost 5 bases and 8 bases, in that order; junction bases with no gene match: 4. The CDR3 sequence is CASSTGGRDSPLHF. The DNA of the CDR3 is TGTGCCAGCAGTACAGGGGGCAGGGATTCACCCCTCCACTTT.

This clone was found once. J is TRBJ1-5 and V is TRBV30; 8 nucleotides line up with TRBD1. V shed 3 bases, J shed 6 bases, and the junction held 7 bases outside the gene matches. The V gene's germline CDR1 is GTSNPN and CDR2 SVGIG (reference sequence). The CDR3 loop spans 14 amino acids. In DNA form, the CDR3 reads TGTGCCTGGAGAGGACAGGGTCTTAGTCAGCCCCAGCATTTT. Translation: CAWRGQGLSQPQHF.

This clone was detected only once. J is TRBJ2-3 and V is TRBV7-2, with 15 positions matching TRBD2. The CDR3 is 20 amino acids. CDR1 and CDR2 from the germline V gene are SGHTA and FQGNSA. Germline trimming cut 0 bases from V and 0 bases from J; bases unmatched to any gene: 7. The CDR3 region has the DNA TGTGCCAGCAGCTTAGCGACGGGACTAGCGGGGGGCCCTAGCACAGATACGCAGTATTTT. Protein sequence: CASSLATGLAGGPSTDTQYF.

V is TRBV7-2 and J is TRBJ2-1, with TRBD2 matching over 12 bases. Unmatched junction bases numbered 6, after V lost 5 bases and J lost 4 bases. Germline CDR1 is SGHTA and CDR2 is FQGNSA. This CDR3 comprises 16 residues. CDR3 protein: CASSTSSGGVYNEQFF. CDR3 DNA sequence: TGTGCCAGCAGCACCTCTAGCGGGGGGGTATACAATGAGCAGTTCTTC.

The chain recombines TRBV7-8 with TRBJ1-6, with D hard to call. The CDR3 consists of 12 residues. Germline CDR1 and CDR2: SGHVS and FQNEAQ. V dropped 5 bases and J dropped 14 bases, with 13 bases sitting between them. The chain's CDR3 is CASSPATETLHF. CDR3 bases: TGTGCCAGCAGCCCAGCAACAGAAACCCTCCACTTT.

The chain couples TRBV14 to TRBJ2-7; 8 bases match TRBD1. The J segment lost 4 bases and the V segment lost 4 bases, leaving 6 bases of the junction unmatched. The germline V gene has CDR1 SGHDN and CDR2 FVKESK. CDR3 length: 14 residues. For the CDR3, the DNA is TGTGCCAGCAGCCTAGGCAGGGGGCTTTACGAGCAGTACTTC. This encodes CASSLGRGLYEQYF.

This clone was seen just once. CDR3: CASSESLAGGRSYNEQFF. The CDR3 nucleotides read TGTGCCAGCAGTGAATCGCTAGCGGGGGGGCGGTCCTACAATGAGCAGTTCTTC. The genes are TRBV2 and TRBJ2-1, with TRBD2 matching 12 bases. V shed 2 bases and J 1 base; nucleotides not matched to a gene: 6. The length of the CDR3 is 18 residues. Germline-derived CDR1 and CDR2 are SNHLY and FYNNEI. Supplemented by reference TRBV2 and TRBJ2-1, the full variable domain reads EPEVTQTPSHQVTQMGQEVILRCVPISNHLYFYWYRQILGQKVEFLVSFYNNEISEKSEIFDDQFSVERPDGSNFTLKIRSTKLEDSAMYFCASSESLAGGRSYNEQFFGPGTRLTVL.

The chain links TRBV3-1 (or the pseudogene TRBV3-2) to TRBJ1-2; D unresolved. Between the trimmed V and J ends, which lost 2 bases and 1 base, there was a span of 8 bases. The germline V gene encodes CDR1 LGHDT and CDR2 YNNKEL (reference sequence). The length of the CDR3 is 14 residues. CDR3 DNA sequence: TGTGCCAGCAGCCAAATTTCCGTTAACTATGGCTACACCTTC. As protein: CASSQISVNYGYTF.

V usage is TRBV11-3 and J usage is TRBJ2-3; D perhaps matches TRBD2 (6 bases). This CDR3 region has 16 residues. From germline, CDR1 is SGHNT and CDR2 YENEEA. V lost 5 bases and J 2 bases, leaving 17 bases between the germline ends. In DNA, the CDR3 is TGTGCCAGCAGCCTCTTTGGGGGGAGAAACACAGATACGCAGTATTTT. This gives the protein CASSLFGGRNTDTQYF.

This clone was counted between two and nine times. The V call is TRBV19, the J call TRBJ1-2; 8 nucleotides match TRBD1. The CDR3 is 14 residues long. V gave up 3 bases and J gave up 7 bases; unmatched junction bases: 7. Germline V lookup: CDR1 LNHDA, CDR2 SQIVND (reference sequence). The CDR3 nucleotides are TGTGCCAGTAGTATCGACAGGGGTGATGGTGGCTACACCTTC. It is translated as CASSIDRGDGGYTF.

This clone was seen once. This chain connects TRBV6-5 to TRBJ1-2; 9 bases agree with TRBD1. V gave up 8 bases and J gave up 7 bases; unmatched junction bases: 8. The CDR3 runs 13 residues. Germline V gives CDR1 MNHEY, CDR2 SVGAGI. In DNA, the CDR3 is TGTGCCAGCTTACAGGGGGCTAAGGGTGGCTACACCTTC. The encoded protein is CASLQGAKGGYTF.

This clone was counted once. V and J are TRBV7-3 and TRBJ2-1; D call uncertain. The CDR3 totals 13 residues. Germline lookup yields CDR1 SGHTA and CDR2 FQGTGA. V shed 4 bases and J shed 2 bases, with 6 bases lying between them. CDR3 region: CASSSPTYNEQFF. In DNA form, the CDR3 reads TGTGCCAGCAGCTCCCCTACCTACAATGAGCAGTTCTTC.

CDR3 DNA: TGTGCCAGCAGTTTCAAGGGGGTTGCTAATGAAAAACTGTTTTTT. This translates into CASSFKGVANEKLFF. This sequence joins TRBV2 and TRBJ1-4, with D possibly being TRBD1 (6 bases). V shed 5 bases and J shed 3 bases, with 13 bases lying between them. Looked up from germline, CDR1 is SNHLY and CDR2 is FYNNEI. The CDR3 covers 15 residues.

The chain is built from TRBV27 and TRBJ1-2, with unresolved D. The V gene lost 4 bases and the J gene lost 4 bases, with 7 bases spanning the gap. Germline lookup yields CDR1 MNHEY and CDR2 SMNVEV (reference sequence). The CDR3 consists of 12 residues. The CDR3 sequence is CASSSRGYGYTF. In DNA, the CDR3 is TGTGCCAGCAGTTCCCGCGGCTATGGCTACACCTTC.

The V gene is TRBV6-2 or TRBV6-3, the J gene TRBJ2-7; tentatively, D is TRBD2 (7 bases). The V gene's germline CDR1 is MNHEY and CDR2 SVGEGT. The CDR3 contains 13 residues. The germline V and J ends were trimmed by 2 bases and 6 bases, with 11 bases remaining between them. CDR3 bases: TGTGCCAGCAGTTACGGGGGGGGCATCGAGCAGTACTTC. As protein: CASSYGGGIEQYF.